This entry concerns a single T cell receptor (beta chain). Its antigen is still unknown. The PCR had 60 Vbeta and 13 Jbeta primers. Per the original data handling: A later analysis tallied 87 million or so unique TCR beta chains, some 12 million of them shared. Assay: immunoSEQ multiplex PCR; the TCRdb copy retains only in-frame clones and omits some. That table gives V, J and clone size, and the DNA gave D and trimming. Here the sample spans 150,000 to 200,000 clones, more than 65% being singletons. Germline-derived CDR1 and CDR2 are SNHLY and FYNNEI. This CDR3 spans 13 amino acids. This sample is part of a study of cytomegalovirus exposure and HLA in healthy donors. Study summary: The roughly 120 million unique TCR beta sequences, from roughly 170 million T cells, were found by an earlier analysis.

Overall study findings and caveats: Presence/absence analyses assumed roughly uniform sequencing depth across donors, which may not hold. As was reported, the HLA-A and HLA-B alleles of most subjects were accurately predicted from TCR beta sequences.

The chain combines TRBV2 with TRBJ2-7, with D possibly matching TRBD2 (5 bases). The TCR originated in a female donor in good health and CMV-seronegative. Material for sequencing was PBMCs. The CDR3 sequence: CVSEVARVHEQYF. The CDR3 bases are TGTGTTAGCGAGGTGGCTAGGGTCCACGAGCAGTACTTC.